This T cell receptor beta chain is drawn from a study of T cells in Graves' hyperthyroidism and ophthalmopathy. Study-wide results and caveats: Blood also showed most of the thyroid clonotypes that were expanded above 0.001.

Graves' hyperthyroidism was deemed stable absent ophthalmopathy progression within 18 months. Patients showing uncontrolled infection, other autoimmune disease, pregnancy or lactation were ineligible. Thyroid ultrasound, orbital computed tomography, clinical symptoms, and serum thyroxine and TRAb underpinned diagnoses. This clonotype appeared many times. Its antigen remains unidentified. This CDR3 has 14 amino acids. V was cut by 5 bases and J by 0 bases, with 10 bases left in between. Per the germline V gene, CDR1 is DFQATT and CDR2 is SNEGSKA (reference sequence). The investigators amplified TCR beta CDR3 regions from RNA transcripts. With the HTBI primer set, the TCR CDR3 went through a first round of RT-PCR. TCRdb ran MiXCR on the multiplex PCR reads and lists one entry per CDR3 protein. This table holds roughly 420,000 distinct CDR3 sequences, more than 15% found once.

Material for sequencing was blood. The sequence was collected from a woman aged 18-29 years with Graves' hyperthyroidism. The chain recombines TRBV20-1 with TRBJ1-4, with unresolved D. In DNA, the CDR3 is TGCAGTGCTCCTGACCCCGCAACTAATGAAAAACTGTTTTTT. Translating it yields CSAPDPATNEKLFF.